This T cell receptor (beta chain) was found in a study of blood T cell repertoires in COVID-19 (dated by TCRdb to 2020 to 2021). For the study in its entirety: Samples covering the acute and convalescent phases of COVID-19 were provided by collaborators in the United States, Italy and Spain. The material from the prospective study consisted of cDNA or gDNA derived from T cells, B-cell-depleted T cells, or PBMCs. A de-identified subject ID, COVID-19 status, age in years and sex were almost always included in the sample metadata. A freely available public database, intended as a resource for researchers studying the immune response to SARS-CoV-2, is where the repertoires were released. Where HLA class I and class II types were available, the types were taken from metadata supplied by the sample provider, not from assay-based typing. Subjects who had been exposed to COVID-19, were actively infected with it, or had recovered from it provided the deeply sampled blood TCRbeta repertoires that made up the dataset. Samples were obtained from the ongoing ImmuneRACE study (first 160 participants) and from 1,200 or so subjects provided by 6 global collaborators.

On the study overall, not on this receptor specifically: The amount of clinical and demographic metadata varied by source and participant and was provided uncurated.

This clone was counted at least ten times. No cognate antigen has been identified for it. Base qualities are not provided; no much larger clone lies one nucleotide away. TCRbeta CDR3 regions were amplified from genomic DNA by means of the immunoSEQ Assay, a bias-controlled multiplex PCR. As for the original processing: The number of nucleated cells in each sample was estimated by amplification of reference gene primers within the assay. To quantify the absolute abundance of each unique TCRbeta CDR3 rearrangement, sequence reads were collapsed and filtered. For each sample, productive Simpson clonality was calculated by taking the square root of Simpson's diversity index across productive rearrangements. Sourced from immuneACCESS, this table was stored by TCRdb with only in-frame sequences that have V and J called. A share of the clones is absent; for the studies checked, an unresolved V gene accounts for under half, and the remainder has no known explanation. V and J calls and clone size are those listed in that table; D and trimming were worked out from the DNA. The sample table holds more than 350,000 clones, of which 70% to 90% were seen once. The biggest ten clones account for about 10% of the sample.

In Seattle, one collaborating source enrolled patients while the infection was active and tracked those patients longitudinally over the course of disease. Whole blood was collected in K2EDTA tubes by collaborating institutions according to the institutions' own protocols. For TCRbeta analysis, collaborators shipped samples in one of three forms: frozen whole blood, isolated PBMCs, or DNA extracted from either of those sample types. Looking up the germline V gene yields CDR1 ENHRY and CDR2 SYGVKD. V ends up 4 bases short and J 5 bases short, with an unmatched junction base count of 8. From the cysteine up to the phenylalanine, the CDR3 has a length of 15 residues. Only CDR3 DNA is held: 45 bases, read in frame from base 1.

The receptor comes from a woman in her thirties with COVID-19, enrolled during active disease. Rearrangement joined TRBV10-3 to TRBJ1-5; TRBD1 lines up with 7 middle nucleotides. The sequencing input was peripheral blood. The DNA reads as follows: TGTGCCATCAGTGGAGCGACAGGGACGGATCAGCCCCAGCATTTT. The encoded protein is CAISGATGTDQPQHF.